The 4 T cell receptor beta chains below all came from one sample that was sequenced in a study of a mutant IDH1 vaccine in newly diagnosed glioma (dated by TCRdb to 2020 to 2023). Their antigens are not known. This sample's time point label indicates: week 23, last vaccination. Every vaccine dose consisted of 300 ug of a 20-mer mutant IDH1 peptide in Montanide, administered subcutaneously together with topical imiquimod. Libraries were constructed by the immunoSEQ multiplex PCR assay. Here the immuneACCESS table is served through TCRdb, limited to in-frame sequences with V and J called. Missing clones are a known gap in these copies; in checked studies unresolved V genes cover under half, and the rest lacks a known reason. For this sample there are tens of thousands of clones; about 75% appear just once. 5% to 6% of the sample rests with the top ten. The sample in question was PBMCs, obtained from a glioma patient whose treatment included an IDH1 peptide vaccine. The receptors were sampled from a man in his fifties or sixties with glioma.

Concerning this clone itself: The sample holds other DNA sequences that translate to the same CDR3. This chain connects TRBV19 to TRBJ2-7, with 13 bases aligning to TRBD2. Germline loops: CDR1 LNHDA, CDR2 SQIVND (reference sequence). The CDR3 loop spans 13 amino acids. Trimming removed 6 bases from V and 7 bases from J; junction bases left unmatched: 3. CDR3 sequence reads: CASSPGLAGEQYF. The CDR3 DNA sequence: TGTGCCAGTAGCCCGGGACTAGCGGGAGAGCAGTACTTC.

The chain employs TRBV27 and TRBJ2-7, with 13 positions matching TRBD2. The CDR3 is made up of 17 amino acids. After removal of 3 bases from V and 1 base from J, the junction contained 6 bases not matched to a gene. CDR1 is MNHEY, CDR2 SMNVEV, per germline (reference sequence). The CDR3 protein is CASSFLWTSGGSYEQYF. As DNA, the CDR3 is TGTGCCAGCAGTTTCCTATGGACTAGCGGGGGTTCCTACGAGCAGTACTTC.

The chain uses TRBV5-4 and TRBJ2-7; 8 bases align to TRBD2. The ends lost 0 bases at V and 3 bases at J; junction bases unmatched: 5. The CDR3 is 15 amino acids. The germline gives CDR1 SGHNT, CDR2 YYREEE (reference sequence). In DNA form, the CDR3 reads TGTGCCAGCAGCTTGGGAGCGGGGGCAATCTACGAGCAGTACTTC. This translates into CASSLGAGAIYEQYF.

The chain carries TRBV30 and TRBJ1-5; no clear D. CDR3 size: 13 residues. Germline loops: CDR1 GTSNPN, CDR2 SVGIG (reference sequence). The germline V and J ends were trimmed by 2 bases and 7 bases, with 12 bases remaining between them. The CDR3 nucleotides read TGTGCCTGGAGTCCCCAGGAAGGACAGCCCCAGCATTTT. Amino acid sequence: CAWSPQEGQPQHF.